This paragraph covers one TCR beta chain sequence. TCR beta cDNA was made by 5'RACE template switching with UMIs. TCRdb re-called the 5' RACE reads and shows each CDR3 protein once, DNA omitted. The sample is made up of some 110,000 distinct CDR3 sequences, and the top ten hold around 20% of it. The data were obtained in a study of T cells expressing NK-cell markers. The TCR was taken from a woman between 18 and 75 years old in good health. What was sequenced was blood T cells: a sorted CD56 or NKG2C T cell subset, CD4+ or CD8+ T cells, or bulk PBMC T cells (not recorded which).

CDR3 loop: CASSTGTSPPYEQYF. This chain connects TRBV9 to TRBJ2-7; the D gene TCRdb calls, TRBD1, cannot be checked with no DNA. Germline values: CDR1 SGDLS, CDR2 YYNGEE. This CDR3 comprises 15 residues.